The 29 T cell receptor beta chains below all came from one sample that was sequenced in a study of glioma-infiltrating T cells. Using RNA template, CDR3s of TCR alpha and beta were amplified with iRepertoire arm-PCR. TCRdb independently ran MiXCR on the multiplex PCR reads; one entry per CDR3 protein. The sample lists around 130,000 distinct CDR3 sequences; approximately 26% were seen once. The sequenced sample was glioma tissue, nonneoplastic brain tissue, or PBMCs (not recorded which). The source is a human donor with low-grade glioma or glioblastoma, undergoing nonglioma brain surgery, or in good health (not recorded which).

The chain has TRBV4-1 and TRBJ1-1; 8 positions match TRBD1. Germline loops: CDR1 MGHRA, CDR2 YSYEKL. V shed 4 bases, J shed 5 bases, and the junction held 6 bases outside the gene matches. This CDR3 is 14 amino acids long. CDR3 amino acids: CASSRDRGRTEAFF. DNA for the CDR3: TGCGCCAGCAGCCGAGACAGGGGAAGGACTGAAGCTTTCTTT.

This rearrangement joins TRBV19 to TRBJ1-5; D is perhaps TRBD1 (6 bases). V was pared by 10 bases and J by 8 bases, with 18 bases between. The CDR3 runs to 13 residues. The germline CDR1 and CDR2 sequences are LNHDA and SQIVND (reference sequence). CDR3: CATKPQGKEPQHF. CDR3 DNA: TGTGCCACCAAACCGCAGGGGAAAGAGCCCCAGCATTTT.

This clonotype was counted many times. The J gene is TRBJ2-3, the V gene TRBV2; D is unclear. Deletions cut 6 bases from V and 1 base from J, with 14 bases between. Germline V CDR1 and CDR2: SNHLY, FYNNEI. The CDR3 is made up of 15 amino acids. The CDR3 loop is CASSPINHRTDTQYF. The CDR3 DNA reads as TGTGCCAGCAGCCCTATCAACCATCGCACAGATACGCAGTATTTT.

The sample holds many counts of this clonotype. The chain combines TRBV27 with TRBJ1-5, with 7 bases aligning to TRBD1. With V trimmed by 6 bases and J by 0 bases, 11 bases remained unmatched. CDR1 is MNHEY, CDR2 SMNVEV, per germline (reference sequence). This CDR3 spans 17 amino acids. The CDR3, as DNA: TGTGCCAGCAGCCCATACAGGGACAGAACTAGCAATCAGCCCCAGCATTTT. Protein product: CASSPYRDRTSNQPQHF.

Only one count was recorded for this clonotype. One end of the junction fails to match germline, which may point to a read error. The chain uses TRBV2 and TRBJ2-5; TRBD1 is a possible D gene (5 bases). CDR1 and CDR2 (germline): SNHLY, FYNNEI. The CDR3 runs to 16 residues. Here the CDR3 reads CASSEGGLPSQETLYF. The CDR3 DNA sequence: TGTGCCAGCAGTGAAGGGGGCCTTCCAAGCCAAGAGACCCTGTACTTC. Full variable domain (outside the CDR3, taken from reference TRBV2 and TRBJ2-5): EPEVTQTPSHQVTQMGQEVILRCVPISNHLYFYWYRQILGQKVEFLVSFYNNEISEKSEIFDDQFSVERPDGSNFTLKIRSTKLEDSAMYFCASSEGGLPSQETLYFGPGTRLLVL.

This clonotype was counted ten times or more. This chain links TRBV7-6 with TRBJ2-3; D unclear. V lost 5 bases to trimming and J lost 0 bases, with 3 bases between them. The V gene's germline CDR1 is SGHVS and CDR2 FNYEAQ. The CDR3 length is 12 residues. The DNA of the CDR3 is TGTGCCAGCAGCATGAGCACAGATACGCAGTATTTT. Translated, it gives CASSMSTDTQYF.

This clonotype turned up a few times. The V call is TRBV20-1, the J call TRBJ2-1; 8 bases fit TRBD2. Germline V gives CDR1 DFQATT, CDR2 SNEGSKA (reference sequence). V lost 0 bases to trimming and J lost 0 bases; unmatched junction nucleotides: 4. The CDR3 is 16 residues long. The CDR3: CSARDGGGSSYNEQFF. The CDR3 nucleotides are TGCAGTGCTAGAGACGGCGGGGGGAGCTCCTACAATGAGCAGTTCTTC.

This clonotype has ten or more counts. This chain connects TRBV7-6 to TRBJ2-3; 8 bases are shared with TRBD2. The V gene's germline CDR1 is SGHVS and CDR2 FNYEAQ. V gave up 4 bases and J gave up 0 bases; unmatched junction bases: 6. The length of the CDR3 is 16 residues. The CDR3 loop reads CASSSLAGTSTDTQYF. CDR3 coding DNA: TGTGCCAGCAGCTCTTTAGCGGGGACTAGCACAGATACGCAGTATTTT.

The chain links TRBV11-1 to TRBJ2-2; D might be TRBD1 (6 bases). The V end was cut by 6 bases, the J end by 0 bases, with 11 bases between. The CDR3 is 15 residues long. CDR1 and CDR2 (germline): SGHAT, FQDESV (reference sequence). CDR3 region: CASRDGTPNTGELFF. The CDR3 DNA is TGTGCCAGCAGAGACGGGACACCGAACACCGGGGAGCTGTTTTTT. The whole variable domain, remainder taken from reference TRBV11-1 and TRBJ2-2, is EAEVAQSPRYKITEKSQAVAFWCDPISGHATLYWYRQILGQGPELLVQFQDESVVDDSQLPKDRFSAERLKGVDSTLKIQPAELGDSAMYLCASRDGTPNTGELFFGEGSRLTVL.

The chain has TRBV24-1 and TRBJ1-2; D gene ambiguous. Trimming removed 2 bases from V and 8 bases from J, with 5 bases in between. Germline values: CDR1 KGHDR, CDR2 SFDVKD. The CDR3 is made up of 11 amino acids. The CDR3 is CATSDSVGYTF. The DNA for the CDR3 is TGTGCCACCAGTGATTCAGTCGGCTACACCTTC.

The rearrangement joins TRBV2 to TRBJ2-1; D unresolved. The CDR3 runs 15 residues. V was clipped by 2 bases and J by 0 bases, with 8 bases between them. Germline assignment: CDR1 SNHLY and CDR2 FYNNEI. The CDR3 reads CASSERVGSYNEQFF. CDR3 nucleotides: TGTGCCAGCAGTGAAAGGGTGGGCTCCTACAATGAGCAGTTCTTC.

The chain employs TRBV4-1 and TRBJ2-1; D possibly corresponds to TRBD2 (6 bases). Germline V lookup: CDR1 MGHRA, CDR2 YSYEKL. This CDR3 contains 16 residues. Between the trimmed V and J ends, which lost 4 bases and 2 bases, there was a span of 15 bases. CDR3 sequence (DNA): TGCGCCAGCAGCCTCCGGGCGGGACCTCCCTACAATGAGCAGTTCTTC. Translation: CASSLRAGPPYNEQFF.

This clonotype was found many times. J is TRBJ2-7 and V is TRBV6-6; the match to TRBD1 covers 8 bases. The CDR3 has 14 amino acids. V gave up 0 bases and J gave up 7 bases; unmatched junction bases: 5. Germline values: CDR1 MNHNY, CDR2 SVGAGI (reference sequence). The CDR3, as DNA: TGTGCCAGCAGTTACTCGCAGGGGGCTGGTGAGCAGTACGTC. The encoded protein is CASSYSQGAGEQYV.

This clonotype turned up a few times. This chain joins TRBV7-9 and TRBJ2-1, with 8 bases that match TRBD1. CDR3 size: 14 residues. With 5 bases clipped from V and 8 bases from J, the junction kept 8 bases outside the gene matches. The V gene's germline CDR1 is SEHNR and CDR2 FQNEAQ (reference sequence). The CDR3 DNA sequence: TGTGCCAGCAGCGCGTCCAGGGGGCTCGATGAGCAGTTCTTC. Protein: CASSASRGLDEQFF.

CDR3 residues: CASSWGPGDNEQFF. Written as DNA, the CDR3 is TGTGCCAGCAGCTGGGGACCGGGCGACAATGAGCAGTTCTTC. This rearrangement joins TRBV7-6 to TRBJ2-1; D may correspond to TRBD1 or TRBD2 (5 bases each). The ends were cut back, 4 bases at V and 5 bases at J, with 12 bases in the middle. CDR1 and CDR2 (germline): SGHVS, FNYEAQ. The CDR3 covers 14 residues.

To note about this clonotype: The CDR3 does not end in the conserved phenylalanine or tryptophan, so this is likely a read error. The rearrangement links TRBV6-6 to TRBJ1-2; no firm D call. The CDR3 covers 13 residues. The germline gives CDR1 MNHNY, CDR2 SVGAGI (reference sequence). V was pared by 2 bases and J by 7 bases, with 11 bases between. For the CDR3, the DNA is TGTGCCAGCAGTTACATCCGGGGTAGTGGCTACACCTCC. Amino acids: CASSYIRGSGYTS.

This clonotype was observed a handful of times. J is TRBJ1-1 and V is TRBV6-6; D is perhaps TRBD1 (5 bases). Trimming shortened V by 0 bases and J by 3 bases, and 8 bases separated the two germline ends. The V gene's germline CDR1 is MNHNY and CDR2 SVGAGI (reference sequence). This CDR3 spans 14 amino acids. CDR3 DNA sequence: TGTGCCAGCAGTTACTCGAGGGGTGACACTGAAGCTTTCTTT. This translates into CASSYSRGDTEAFF.

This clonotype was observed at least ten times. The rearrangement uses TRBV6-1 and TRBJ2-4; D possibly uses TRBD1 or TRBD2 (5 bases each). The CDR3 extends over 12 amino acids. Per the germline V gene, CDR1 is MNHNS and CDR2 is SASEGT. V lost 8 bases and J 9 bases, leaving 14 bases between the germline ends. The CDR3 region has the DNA TGTGCCAGCGGGGAACTTGGGGGCATTCAGTACTTC. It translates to CASGELGGIQYF.

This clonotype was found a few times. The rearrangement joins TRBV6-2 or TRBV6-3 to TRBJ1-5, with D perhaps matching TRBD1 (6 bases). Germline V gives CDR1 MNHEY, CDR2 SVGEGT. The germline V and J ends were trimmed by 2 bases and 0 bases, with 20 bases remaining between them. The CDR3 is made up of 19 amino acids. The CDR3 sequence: CASSYPSTRQVYSNQPQHF. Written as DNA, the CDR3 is TGTGCCAGCAGTTACCCGTCAACCCGACAGGTCTATAGCAATCAGCCCCAGCATTTT.

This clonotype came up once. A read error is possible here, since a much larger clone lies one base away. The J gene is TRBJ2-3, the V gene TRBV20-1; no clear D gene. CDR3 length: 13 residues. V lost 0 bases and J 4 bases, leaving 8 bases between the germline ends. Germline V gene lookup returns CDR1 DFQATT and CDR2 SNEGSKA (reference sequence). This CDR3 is CSAREEPPDTQYF. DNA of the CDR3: TGCAGTGCTAGAGAGGAGCCCCCAGATACGCAGTATTTT.

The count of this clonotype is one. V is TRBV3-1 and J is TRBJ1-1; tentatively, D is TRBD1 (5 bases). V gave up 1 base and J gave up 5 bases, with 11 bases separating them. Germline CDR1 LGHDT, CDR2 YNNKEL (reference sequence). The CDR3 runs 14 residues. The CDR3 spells CASSQAPGGTEAFF. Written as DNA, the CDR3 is TGTGCCAGCAGCCAAGCCCCCGGGGGGACTGAAGCTTTCTTT.

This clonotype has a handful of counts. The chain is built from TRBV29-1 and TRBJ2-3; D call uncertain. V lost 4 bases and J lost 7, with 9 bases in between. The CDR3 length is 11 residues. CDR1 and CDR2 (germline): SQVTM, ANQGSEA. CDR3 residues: CSVGRDNTQYF. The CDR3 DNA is TGCAGCGTTGGTAGGGATAATACGCAGTATTTT.

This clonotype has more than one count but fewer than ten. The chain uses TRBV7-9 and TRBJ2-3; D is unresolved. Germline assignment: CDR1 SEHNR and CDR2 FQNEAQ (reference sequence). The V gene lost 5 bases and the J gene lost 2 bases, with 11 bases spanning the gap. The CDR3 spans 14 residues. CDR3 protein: CASSPLDLTDTQYF. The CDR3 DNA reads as TGTGCCAGCAGCCCCCTGGACCTCACAGATACGCAGTATTTT. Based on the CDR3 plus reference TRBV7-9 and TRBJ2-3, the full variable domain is DTGVSQNPRHKITKRGQNVTFRCDPISEHNRLYWYRQTLGQGPEFLTYFQNEAQLEKSRLLSDRFSAERPKGSFSTLEIQRTEQGDSAMYLCASSPLDLTDTQYFGPGTRLTVL.

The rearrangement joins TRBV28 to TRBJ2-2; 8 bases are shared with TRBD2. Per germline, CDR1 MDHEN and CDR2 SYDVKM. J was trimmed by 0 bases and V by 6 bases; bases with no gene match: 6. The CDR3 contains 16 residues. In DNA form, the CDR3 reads TGTGCCAGCAGAACCGCGACTAGCGCGAACACCGGGGAGCTGTTTTTT. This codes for CASRTATSANTGELFF. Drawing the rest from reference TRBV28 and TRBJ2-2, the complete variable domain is DVKVTQSSRYLVKRTGEKVFLECVQDMDHENMFWYRQDPGLGLRLIYFSYDVKMKEKGDIPEGYSVSREKKERFSLILESASTNQTSMYLCASRTATSANTGELFFGEGSRLTVL.

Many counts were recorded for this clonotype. The CDR3 protein is CATSPFLAGTDTQYF. CDR3 nucleotide sequence: TGTGCCACCTCCCCATTTCTCGCAGGCACAGATACGCAGTATTTT. The rearrangement links TRBV7-6 to TRBJ2-3; unclear D gene. Germline CDR1 and CDR2: SGHVS and FNYEAQ. The V end lost 10 bases, the J end lost 1 base, and 18 bases lay between the germline ends. The CDR3 runs to 15 residues.

The DNA for the CDR3 is TGTGCCAGCAGCACCGACCCCCCGCGGACAGGCCTCACTGGAAACACCATATATTTT. Its protein product is CASSTDPPRTGLTGNTIYF. The chain has TRBV12-3 or TRBV12-4 and TRBJ1-3, with 7 bases aligning to TRBD1. This CDR3 comprises 19 residues. V was clipped by 6 bases and J by 2 bases; unmatched bases: 19.

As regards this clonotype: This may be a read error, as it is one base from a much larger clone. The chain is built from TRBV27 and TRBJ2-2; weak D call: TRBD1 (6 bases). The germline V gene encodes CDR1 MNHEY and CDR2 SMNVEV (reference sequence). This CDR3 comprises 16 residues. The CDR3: CASSTDSLANAGELFF. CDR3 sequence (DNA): TGTGCCAGCAGTACGGACAGCCTCGCGAACGCCGGGGAGCTGTTTTTT.

The CDR3 is CASSHLTGPSETQYF. The CDR3 nucleotides are TGTGCCAGCAGTCACCTCACGGGCCCATCGGAGACCCAGTACTTC. The rearrangement joins TRBV28 to TRBJ2-5; no definite D call. The CDR3 runs 15 residues. Trimming removed 5 bases from V and 5 bases from J, with 18 bases in between. The germline V gene encodes CDR1 MDHEN and CDR2 SYDVKM. The full variable domain, rest sourced from reference TRBV28 and TRBJ2-5, is DVKVTQSSRYLVKRTGEKVFLECVQDMDHENMFWYRQDPGLGLRLIYFSYDVKMKEKGDIPEGYSVSREKKERFSLILESASTNQTSMYLCASSHLTGPSETQYFGPGTRLLVL.

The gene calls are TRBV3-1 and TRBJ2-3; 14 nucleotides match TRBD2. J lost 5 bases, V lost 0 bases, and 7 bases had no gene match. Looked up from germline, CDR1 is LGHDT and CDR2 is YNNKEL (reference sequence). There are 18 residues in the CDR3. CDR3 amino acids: CASSQDRLAGGWRDTQYF. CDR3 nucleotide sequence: TGTGCCAGCAGCCAAGATCGACTAGCGGGGGGGTGGCGAGATACGCAGTATTTT.